A single sample is the source of the 21 T cell receptor beta chains below, sequenced in a study of beta chain features in type 1 diabetes. Expressed TCRB transcripts were sequenced after all isolated RNA was converted to cDNA. Sequenced by immunoSEQ multiplex PCR; TCRdb stores in-frame clones only, minus some. The sample includes 220,000 or so clones, roughly two thirds of them seen just once. The sequencing sample was made of naive CD4+ T cells from blood. The origin of the receptors is a man younger than 40 in good health.

V gene TRBV7-7 combines with J gene TRBJ2-7, with TRBD1 matching over 8 bases. The CDR3 has 16 amino acids. The ends lost 5 bases at V and 1 base at J; junction bases unmatched: 10. CDR1 is SSHAT and CDR2 is FNYEAQ in the germline V gene (reference sequence). The CDR3 coding sequence is TGTGCCAGCAGCCCCCGTTCGACAGGGGATTCCTACGAGCAGTACTTC. Its translation: CASSPRSTGDSYEQYF. Full variable domain (rest looked up from reference TRBV7-7 and TRBJ2-7): GAGVSQSPRYKVTKRGQDVTLRCDPISSHATLYWYQQALGQGPEFLTYFNYEAQPDKSGLPSDRFSAERPEGSISTLTIQRTEQRDSAMYRCASSPRSTGDSYEQYFGPGTRLTVT.

This chain connects TRBV7-2 to TRBJ2-7; possibly TRBD2 for D (6 bases). V gave up 1 base and J gave up 3 bases, with 16 bases separating them. The CDR3 covers 16 residues. CDR1 and CDR2 from the germline V gene are SGHTA and FQGNSA. The CDR3: CASSLGISGRYYEQYF. CDR3 in DNA: TGTGCCAGCAGCTTAGGTATTAGCGGCCGATACTACGAGCAGTACTTC.

The V call is TRBV30, the J call TRBJ2-5; D perhaps matches TRBD1 (6 bases). The V end was cut by 2 bases, the J end by 11 bases, with 15 bases between. This CDR3 contains 12 residues. Germline CDR1 and CDR2: GTSNPN and SVGIG (reference sequence). CDR3 coding DNA: TGTGCCTGGAGTAATACAGGGTTTCTACAGTACTTC. Translation gives CAWSNTGFLQYF.

This clone has a handful of counts. V and J are TRBV11-2 and TRBJ2-7; D gene uncertain. Germline CDR1 reads SGHAT; CDR2 reads FQNNGV. V lost 0 bases and J 13 bases, leaving 13 bases between the germline ends. This CDR3 has 12 residues. CDR3 sequence: CASSLETARSYF. CDR3 DNA: TGTGCCAGCAGCTTAGAGACGGCCAGGTCCTACTTC.

This clone was recorded once. The V gene is TRBV6-5, the J gene TRBJ2-7; 11 bases align to TRBD2. This CDR3 is built from 16 residues. Trimming removed 1 base from V and 3 bases from J; junction bases left unmatched: 5. Germline V gene sequence: CDR1 MNHEY, CDR2 SVGAGI. For the CDR3, the DNA is TGTGCCAGCAGTTACTTCCTTACTAGCGGGGGCTACGAGCAGTACTTC. It translates to CASSYFLTSGGYEQYF.

The chain couples TRBV30 to TRBJ2-7, with a possible D match to TRBD1 (5 bases). This CDR3 contains 12 residues. Germline assignment: CDR1 GTSNPN and CDR2 SVGIG (reference sequence). Trimming pared 1 base from V and 6 bases from J, leaving 10 bases between. The chain's CDR3 is CAWSDQGIEQYF. CDR3 bases: TGTGCCTGGAGTGATCAGGGAATCGAGCAGTACTTC.

CDR3 sequence reads: CASSLKQGYNEQFF. CDR3 nucleotides: TGTGCCAGCAGCTTGAAACAGGGATACAATGAGCAGTTCTTC. This chain links TRBV5-6 with TRBJ2-1; a possible D gene is TRBD1 (6 bases). This CDR3 contains 14 residues. The V and J ends lost 1 base and 4 bases respectively, with 9 bases between them. Germline V gene sequence: CDR1 SGHDT, CDR2 YYEEEE.

The chain combines TRBV29-1 with TRBJ2-3; D is unclear. The CDR3 has 14 amino acids. The V end lost 7 bases, the J end lost 0 bases, and 14 bases lay between the germline ends. The germline gives CDR1 SQVTM, CDR2 ANQGSEA. For the CDR3, the DNA is TGCAGCGGCCTAACTCACCGAAGCACAGATACGCAGTATTTT. It specifies CSGLTHRSTDTQYF.

The chain recombines TRBV9 with TRBJ2-1; TRBD2 agrees at 8 bases. The CDR3 contains 18 residues. Germline values: CDR1 SGDLS, CDR2 YYNGEE. The ends lost 3 bases at V and 2 bases at J; junction bases unmatched: 13. The CDR3 nucleotides read TGTGCCAGCAGCGCGACTCTGGGGTCGGGAGGGACCTACAATGAGCAGTTCTTC. It encodes CASSATLGSGGTYNEQFF.

This rearrangement joins TRBV5-1 to TRBJ2-3; TRBD1 matches at 8 bases. The germline V gene encodes CDR1 SGHRS and CDR2 YFSETQ. CDR3 length: 16 residues. V lost 3 bases and J lost 0; bases outside the gene matches: 6. CDR3 protein: CASSSNRDRSTDTQYF. The DNA of the CDR3 is TGCGCCAGCAGCTCCAACCGGGACAGGAGCACAGATACGCAGTATTTT.

This clone showed up just once. The chain couples TRBV5-1 to TRBJ2-7; D is undetermined. V lost 0 bases and J 3 bases, leaving 16 bases between the germline ends. The germline V gene has CDR1 SGHRS and CDR2 YFSETQ. The CDR3 is made up of 16 amino acids. In DNA, the CDR3 is TGCGCCAGCAGCTTGGTGTTGCGGTCCGCCGGCTACGAGCAGTACTTC. It is translated as CASSLVLRSAGYEQYF.

V gene TRBV4-1 combines with J gene TRBJ2-4; 8 bases match TRBD2. With 4 bases clipped from V and 3 bases from J, the junction kept 8 bases outside the gene matches. Germline values: CDR1 MGHRA, CDR2 YSYEKL. The CDR3 has 16 amino acids. The CDR3 sequence: CASSPIAGSVKNIQYF. CDR3 DNA sequence: TGCGCCAGCAGCCCCATAGCGGGAAGTGTCAAAAACATTCAGTACTTC.

This clone was observed a handful of times. The chain is built from TRBV30 and TRBJ1-1; the match to TRBD1 covers 8 bases. Germline CDR1 reads GTSNPN; CDR2 reads SVGIG (reference sequence). V gave up 4 bases and J gave up 1 base; unmatched junction bases: 5. This CDR3 region has 14 residues. The CDR3 loop is CAWTGQVANTEAFF. The CDR3 nucleotides read TGTGCCTGGACGGGACAGGTAGCGAACACTGAAGCTTTCTTT.

This clone was recorded only once. The rearrangement uses TRBV7-2 and TRBJ1-6; D may be TRBD1 (5 bases). Trimming stripped 1 base from V and 8 bases from J, with 9 bases between. The CDR3 loop spans 14 amino acids. Germline assignment: CDR1 SGHTA and CDR2 FQGNSA. DNA for the CDR3: TGTGCCAGCAGCTTAGTCGGGGCATATTCACCCCTCCACTTT. Its protein product is CASSLVGAYSPLHF.

Only a few counts were recorded for this clone. CDR3 nucleotides: TGTGCCAGCAGCCTGGTCCCCCTTAGGGGTAGGACCTCCTACAATGAGCAGTTCTTC. Translation gives CASSLVPLRGRTSYNEQFF. The V and J genes are TRBV7-9 and TRBJ2-1, with a weak D call TRBD1 (5 bases). The V end lost 5 bases, the J end lost 0 bases, and 23 bases lay between the germline ends. The CDR3 is 19 amino acids. The V gene's germline CDR1 is SEHNR and CDR2 FQNEAQ (reference sequence).

The chain employs TRBV9 and TRBJ2-3, with 10 bases fitting TRBD2. Germline lookup yields CDR1 SGDLS and CDR2 YYNGEE. The CDR3 has 16 amino acids. J lost 1 base, V lost 4 bases, and 6 bases had no gene match. CDR3 sequence (DNA): TGTGCCAGCAGCCCTCGGACTAGCGGCCGCACAGATACGCAGTATTTT. This encodes CASSPRTSGRTDTQYF.

This chain connects TRBV4-1 to TRBJ2-7, with D perhaps being TRBD1 or TRBD2 (5 bases each). Trimming left V 1 base short and J 0 bases short, with 7 bases between. There are 14 residues in the CDR3. Germline-derived CDR1 and CDR2 are MGHRA and YSYEKL. The CDR3 here is CASSQGDHSYEQYF. The CDR3 DNA is TGCGCCAGCAGCCAAGGGGACCACTCCTACGAGCAGTACTTC.

As regards this clone: Other nucleotide sequences from this sample produce the same CDR3. The CDR3 sequence is CASSVAAGAGDTQYF. The CDR3 nucleotides read TGTGCCAGCAGCGTAGCTGCGGGAGCAGGGGATACGCAGTATTTT. The chain uses TRBV9 and TRBJ2-3; 7 bases are a match to TRBD2. The V gene's germline CDR1 is SGDLS and CDR2 YYNGEE. V was clipped by 0 bases and J by 6 bases; unmatched bases: 7. The CDR3 sequence is 15 residues long.

The chain has TRBV25-1 and TRBJ2-5; D is ambiguous. The germline V gene has CDR1 MGHDK and CDR2 SYGVNS. CDR3 length equals 12 residues. V was pared by 6 bases and J by 0 bases, with 5 bases between. The CDR3 here is CASRADQETQYF. CDR3 sequence (DNA): TGTGCCAGCAGGGCAGACCAAGAGACCCAGTACTTC.

This clone turned up a few times. The chain uses TRBV10-3 and TRBJ2-3; 14 nucleotides align to TRBD2. Germline CDR1 and CDR2: ENHRY and SYGVKD. The CDR3 is 16 residues long. The trim removed 4 bases at V and 3 bases at J, leaving 3 bases unmatched. The CDR3 is CAISARTSGRTDTQYF. DNA of the CDR3: TGTGCCATCAGTGCCCGGACTAGCGGGAGGACAGATACGCAGTATTTT.

V usage is TRBV7-9 and J usage is TRBJ2-3; a possible D gene is TRBD2 (5 bases). Looked up from germline, CDR1 is SEHNR and CDR2 is FQNEAQ (reference sequence). CDR3 length: 15 residues. V was shortened by 2 bases and J by 0 bases, with 9 bases between the two germline ends. The CDR3 DNA sequence: TGTGCCAGCAGCTTATACGGGGTTAGCACAGATACGCAGTATTTT. Translation: CASSLYGVSTDTQYF.